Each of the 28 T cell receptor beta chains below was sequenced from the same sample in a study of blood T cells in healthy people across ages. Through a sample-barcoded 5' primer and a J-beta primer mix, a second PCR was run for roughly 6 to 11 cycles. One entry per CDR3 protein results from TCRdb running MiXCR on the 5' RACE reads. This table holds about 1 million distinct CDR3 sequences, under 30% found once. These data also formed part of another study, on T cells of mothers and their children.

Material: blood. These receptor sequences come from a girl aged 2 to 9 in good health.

CDR3 DNA sequence: TGTGCCACCGCTAATCGTATAAGCACAGATACGCAGTATTTT. Protein product: CATANRISTDTQYF. This chain links TRBV15 with TRBJ2-3; no firm D call. Germline values: CDR1 LNHNV, CDR2 YYDKDF (reference sequence). Between the trimmed V and J ends, which lost 8 bases and 0 bases, there was a span of 12 bases. The CDR3 runs 14 residues.

The CDR3 DNA reads TGCGCCAGCAGCCAAGTACAGGGAGTTGAGGAGACCCAGTACTTC. Translating gives CASSQVQGVEETQYF. V and J are TRBV4-1 and TRBJ2-5; D might be TRBD1 (6 bases). V shed 1 base and J shed 5 bases, with 14 bases lying between them. This CDR3 comprises 15 residues. Looked up from germline, CDR1 is MGHRA and CDR2 is YSYEKL.

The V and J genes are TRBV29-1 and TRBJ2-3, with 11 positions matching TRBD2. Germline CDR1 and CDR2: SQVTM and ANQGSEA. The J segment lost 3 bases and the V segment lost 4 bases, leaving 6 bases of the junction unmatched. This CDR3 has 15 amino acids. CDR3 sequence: CSVGLLAGVTDTQYF. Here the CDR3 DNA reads TGCAGCGTTGGGCTACTAGCGGGAGTGACAGATACGCAGTATTTT.

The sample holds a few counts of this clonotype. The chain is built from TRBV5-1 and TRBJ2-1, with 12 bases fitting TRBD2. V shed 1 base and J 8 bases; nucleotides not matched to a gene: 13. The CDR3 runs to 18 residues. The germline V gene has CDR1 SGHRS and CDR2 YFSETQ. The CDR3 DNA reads TGCGCCAGCAGCTTGATCCTAGCGGGAGGGCCCGGACTAGATGAGCAGTTCTTC. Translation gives CASSLILAGGPGLDEQFF. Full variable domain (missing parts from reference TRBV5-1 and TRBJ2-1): KAGVTQTPRYLIKTRGQQVTLSCSPISGHRSVSWYQQTPGQGLQFLFEYFSETQRNKGNFPGRFSGRQFSNSRSEMNVSTLELGDSALYLCASSLILAGGPGLDEQFFGPGTRLTVL.

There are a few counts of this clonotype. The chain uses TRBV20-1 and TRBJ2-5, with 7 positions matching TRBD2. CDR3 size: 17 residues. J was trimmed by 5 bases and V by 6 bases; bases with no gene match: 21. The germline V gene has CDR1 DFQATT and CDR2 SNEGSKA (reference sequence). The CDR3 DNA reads TGCAGTGCAACCACTTGGGGGGGTAGGGTGTCCCGGGAGACCCAGTACTTC. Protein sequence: CSATTWGGRVSRETQYF.

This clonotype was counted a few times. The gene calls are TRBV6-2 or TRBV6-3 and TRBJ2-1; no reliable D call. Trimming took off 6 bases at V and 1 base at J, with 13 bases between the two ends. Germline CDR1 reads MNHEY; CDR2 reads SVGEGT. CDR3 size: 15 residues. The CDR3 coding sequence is TGTGCCAGCAGGAGGATTTTCCGATCCTACAATGAGCAGTTCTTC. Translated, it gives CASRRIFRSYNEQFF.

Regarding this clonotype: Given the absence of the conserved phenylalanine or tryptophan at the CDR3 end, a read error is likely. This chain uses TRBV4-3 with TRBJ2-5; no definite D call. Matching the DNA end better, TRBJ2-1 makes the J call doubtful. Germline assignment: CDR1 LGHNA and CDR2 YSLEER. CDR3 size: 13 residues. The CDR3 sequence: CASSQDGGNEQFS. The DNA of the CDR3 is TGCGCCAGCAGCCAAGATGGTGGAAATGAGCAGTTCTCC.

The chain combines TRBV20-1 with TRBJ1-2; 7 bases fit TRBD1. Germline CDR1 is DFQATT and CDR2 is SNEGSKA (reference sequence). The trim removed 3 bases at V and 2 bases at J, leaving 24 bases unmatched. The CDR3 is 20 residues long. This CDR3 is CSASRFTLTGPSPGNYGYTF. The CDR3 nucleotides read TGCAGTGCTAGCCGTTTCACTTTGACAGGGCCCTCCCCCGGGAACTATGGCTACACCTTC.

CDR3 in amino acids: CASSLGELRNEQFF. For the CDR3, the DNA is TGTGCCAGCAGCTTAGGGGAATTACGCAATGAGCAGTTCTTC. The chain carries TRBV5-6 and TRBJ2-1, with D perhaps matching TRBD1 (5 bases). V was shortened by 2 bases and J by 6 bases, with 12 bases between the two germline ends. CDR1 is SGHDT, CDR2 YYEEEE, per germline. CDR3 size: 14 residues. The full variable domain, in which reference TRBV5-6 and TRBJ2-1 provide the parts outside the CDR3, is DAGVTQSPTHLIKTRGQQVTLRCSPKSGHDTVSWYQQALGQGPQFIFQYYEEEERQRGNFPDRFSGHQFPNYSSELNVNALLLGDSALYLCASSLGELRNEQFFGPGTRLTVL.

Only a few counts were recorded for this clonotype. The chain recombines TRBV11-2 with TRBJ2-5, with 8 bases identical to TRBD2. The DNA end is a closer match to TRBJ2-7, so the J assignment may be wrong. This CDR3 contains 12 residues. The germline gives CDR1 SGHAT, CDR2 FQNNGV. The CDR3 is CASRSGGNEQYF. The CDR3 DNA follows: TGTGCCAGCAGAAGCGGGGGCAACGAGCAGTACTTC.

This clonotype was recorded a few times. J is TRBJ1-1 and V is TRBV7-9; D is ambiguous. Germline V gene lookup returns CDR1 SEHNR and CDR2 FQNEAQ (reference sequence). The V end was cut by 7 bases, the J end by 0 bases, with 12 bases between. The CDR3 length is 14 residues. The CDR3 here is CASTPWKMNTEAFF. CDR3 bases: TGTGCCAGCACCCCTTGGAAAATGAACACTGAAGCTTTCTTT.

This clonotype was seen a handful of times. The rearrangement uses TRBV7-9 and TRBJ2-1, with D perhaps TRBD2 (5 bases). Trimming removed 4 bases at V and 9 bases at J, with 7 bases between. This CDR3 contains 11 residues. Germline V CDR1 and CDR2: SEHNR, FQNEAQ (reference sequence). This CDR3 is CASSWAGEQFF. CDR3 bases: TGTGCCAGCAGCTGGGCGGGTGAGCAGTTCTTC.

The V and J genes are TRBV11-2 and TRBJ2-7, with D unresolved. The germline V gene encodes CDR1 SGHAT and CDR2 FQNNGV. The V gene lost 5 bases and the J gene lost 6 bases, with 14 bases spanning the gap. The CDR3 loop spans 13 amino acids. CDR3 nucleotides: TGTGCCAGCAGCCCTTGGTCTGCCTGCGAGCAGTACTTC. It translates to CASSPWSACEQYF.

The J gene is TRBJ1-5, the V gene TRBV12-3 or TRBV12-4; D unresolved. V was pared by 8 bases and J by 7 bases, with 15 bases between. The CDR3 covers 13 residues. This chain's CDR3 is CASSPTEGQPQHF. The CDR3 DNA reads TGTGCCAGCTCCCCGACGGAGGGACAGCCCCAGCATTTT.

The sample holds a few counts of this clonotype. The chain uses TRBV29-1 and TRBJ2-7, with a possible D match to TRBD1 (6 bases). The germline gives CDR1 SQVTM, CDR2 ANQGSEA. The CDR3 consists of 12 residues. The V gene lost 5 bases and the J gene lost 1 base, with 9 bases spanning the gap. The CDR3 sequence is CSVFGTSYEQYF. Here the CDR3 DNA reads TGCAGCGTTTTCGGGACATCCTACGAGCAGTACTTC.

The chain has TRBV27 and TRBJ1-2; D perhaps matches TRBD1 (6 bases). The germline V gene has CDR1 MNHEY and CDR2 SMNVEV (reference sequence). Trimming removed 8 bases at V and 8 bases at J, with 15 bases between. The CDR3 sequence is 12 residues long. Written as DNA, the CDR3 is TGTGCCAGCGTGGGGGGCCACAGGGGCTACACCTTC. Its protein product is CASVGGHRGYTF.

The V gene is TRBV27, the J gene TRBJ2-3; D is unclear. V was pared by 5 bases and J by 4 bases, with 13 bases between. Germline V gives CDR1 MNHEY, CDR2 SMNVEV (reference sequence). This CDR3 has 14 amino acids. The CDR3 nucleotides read TGTGCCAGCAGTCTCCCCTCAATGGCAGATACGCAGTATTTT. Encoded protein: CASSLPSMADTQYF.

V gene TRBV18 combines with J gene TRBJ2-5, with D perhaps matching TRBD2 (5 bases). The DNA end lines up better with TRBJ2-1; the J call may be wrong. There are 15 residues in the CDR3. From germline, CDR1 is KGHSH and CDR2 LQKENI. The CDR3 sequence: CASSPPRLGSDEQFF. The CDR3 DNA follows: TGTGCCAGCTCACCGCCAAGGTTAGGGAGCGATGAGCAGTTCTTC.

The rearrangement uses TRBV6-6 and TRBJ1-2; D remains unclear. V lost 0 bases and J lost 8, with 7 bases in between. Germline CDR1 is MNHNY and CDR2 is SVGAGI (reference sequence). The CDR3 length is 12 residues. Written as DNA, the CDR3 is TGTGCCAGCAGTTACTCCACTGCCGGCTACACCTTC. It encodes CASSYSTAGYTF.

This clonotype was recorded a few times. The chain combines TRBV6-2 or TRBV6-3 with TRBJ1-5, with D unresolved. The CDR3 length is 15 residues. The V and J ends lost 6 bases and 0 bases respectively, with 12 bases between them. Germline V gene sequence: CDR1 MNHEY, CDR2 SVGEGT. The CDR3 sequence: CASRGGPYSNQPQHF. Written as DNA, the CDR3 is TGTGCCAGCAGGGGCGGGCCCTATAGCAATCAGCCCCAGCATTTT.

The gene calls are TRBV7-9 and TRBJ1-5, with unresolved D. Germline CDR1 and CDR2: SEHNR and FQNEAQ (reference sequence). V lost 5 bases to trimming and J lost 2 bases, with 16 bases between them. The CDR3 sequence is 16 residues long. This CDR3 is CASSPRGQVGNQPQHF. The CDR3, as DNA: TGTGCCAGCAGCCCCCGCGGGCAGGTCGGCAATCAGCCCCAGCATTTT.

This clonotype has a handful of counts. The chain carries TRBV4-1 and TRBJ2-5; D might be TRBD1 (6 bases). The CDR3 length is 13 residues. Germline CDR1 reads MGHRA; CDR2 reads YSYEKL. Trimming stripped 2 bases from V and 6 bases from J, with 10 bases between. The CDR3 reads CASSQTQGQTQYF. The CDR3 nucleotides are TGCGCCAGCAGCCAAACACAGGGACAGACCCAGTACTTC.

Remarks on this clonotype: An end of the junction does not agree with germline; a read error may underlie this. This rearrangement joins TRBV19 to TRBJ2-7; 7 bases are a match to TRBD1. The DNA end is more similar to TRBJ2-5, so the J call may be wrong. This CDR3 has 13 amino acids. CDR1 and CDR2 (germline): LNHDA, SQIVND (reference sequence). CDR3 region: CASKNRGWETQYF. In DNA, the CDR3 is TGCGCCAGTAAAAACAGGGGTTGGGAGACCCAGTACTTC.

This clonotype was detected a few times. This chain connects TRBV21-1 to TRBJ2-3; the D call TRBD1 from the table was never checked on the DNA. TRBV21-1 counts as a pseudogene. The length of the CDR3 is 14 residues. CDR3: CASHQRGGTDTQYF. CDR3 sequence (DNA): TGTGCCAGCCACCAAAGAGGGGGCACAGATACGCAGTATTTT.

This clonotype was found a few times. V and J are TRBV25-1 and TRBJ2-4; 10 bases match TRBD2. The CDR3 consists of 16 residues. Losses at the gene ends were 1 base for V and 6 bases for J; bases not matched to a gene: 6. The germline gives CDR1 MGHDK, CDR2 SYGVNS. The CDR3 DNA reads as TGTGCCAGCAGTGAATGGAGCGGGAGGGAAGGAAACATTCAGTACTTC. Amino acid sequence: CASSEWSGREGNIQYF.

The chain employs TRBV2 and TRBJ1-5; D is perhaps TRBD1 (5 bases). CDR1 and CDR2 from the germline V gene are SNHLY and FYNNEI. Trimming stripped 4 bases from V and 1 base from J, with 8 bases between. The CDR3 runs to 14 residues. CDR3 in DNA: TGTGCCAGCAGTGCGACAGAGAGCAATCAGCCCCAGCATTTT. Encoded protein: CASSATESNQPQHF.

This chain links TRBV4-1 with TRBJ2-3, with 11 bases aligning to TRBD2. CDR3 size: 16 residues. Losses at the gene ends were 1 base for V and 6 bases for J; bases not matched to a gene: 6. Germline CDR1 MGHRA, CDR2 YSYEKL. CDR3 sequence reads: CASSQVAGGPLDTQYF. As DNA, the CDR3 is TGCGCCAGCAGCCAAGTAGCGGGAGGGCCATTGGATACGCAGTATTTT.

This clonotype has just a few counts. In nucleotides, the CDR3 is TGTGCCAGCAGTTTAGAGGTAGGCATCGGCTACGAGCAGTACTTC. Translating gives CASSLEVGIGYEQYF. The rearrangement uses TRBV28 and TRBJ2-1; the D is unclear. With the DNA end fitting TRBJ2-7 better, the J assignment may be wrong. This CDR3 has 15 residues. In germline, CDR1 is MDHEN, CDR2 SYDVKM.